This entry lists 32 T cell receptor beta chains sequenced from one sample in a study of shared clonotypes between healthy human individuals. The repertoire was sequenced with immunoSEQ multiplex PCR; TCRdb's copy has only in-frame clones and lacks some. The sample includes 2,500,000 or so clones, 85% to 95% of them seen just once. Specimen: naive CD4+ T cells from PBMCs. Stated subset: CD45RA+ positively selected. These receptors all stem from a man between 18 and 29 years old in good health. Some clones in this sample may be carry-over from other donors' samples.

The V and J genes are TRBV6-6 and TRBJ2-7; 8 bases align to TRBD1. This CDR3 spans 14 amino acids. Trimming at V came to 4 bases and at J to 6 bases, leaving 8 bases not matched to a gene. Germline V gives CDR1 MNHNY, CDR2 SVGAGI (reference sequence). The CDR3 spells CASSSGQGGGEQYF. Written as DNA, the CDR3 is TGTGCCAGCAGTTCCGGACAGGGAGGAGGCGAGCAGTACTTC.

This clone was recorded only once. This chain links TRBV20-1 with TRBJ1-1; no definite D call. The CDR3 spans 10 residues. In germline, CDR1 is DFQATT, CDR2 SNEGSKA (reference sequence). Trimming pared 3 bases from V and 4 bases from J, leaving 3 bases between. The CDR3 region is CSARPTEAFF. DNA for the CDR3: TGCAGTGCTAGGCCCACTGAAGCTTTCTTT.

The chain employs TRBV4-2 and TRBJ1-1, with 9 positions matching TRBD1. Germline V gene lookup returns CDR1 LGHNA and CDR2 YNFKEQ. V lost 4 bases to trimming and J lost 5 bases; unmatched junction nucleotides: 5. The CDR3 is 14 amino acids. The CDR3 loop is CASSRDRGGTEAFF. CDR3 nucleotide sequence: TGTGCCAGCAGCCGAGACAGGGGGGGTACTGAAGCTTTCTTT.

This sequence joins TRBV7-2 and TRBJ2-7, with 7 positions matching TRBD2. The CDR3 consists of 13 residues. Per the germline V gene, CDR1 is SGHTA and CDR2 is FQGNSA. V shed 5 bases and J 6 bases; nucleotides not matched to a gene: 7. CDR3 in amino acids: CASSRGGLPEQYF. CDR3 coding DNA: TGTGCCAGCAGCCGCGGGGGACTCCCCGAGCAGTACTTC. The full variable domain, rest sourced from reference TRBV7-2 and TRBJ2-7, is GAGVSQSPSNKVTEKGKDVELRCDPISGHTALYWYRQSLGQGLEFLIYFQGNSAPDKSGLPSDRFSAERTGGSVSTLTIQRTQQEDSAVYLCASSRGGLPEQYFGPGTRLTVT.

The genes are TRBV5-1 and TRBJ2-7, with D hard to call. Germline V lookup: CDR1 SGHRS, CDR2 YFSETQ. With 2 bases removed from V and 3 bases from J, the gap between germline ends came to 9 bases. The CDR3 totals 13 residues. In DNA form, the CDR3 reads TGCGCCAGCAGCTTAAACGCTTACTACGAGCAGTACTTC. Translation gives CASSLNAYYEQYF.

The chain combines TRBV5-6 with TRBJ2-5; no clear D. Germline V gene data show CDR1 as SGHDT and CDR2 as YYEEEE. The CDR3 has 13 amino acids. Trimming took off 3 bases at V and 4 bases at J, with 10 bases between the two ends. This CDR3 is CASSSGSRETQYF. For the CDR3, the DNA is TGTGCCAGCAGCTCGGGTTCTCGAGAGACCCAGTACTTC.

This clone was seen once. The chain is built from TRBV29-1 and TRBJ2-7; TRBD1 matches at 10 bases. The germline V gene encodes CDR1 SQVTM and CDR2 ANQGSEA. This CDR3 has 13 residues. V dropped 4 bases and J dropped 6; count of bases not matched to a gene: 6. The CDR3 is CSVGQGALTEQYF. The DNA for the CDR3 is TGCAGCGTTGGACAGGGGGCGCTTACCGAGCAGTACTTC.

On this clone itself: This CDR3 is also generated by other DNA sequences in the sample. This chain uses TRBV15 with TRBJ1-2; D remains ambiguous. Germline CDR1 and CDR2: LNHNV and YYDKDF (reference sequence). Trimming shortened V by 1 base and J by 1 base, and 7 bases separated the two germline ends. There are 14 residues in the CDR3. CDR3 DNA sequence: TGTGCCACCAGCAGAGGGCAGGTTAACTATGGCTACACCTTC. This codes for CATSRGQVNYGYTF.

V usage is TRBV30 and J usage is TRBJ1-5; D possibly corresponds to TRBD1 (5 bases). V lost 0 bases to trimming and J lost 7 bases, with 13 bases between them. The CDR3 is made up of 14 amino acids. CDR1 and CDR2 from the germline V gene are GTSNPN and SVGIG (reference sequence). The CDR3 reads CAWSVGAGHQPQHF. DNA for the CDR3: TGTGCCTGGAGTGTAGGGGCAGGGCACCAGCCCCAGCATTTT.

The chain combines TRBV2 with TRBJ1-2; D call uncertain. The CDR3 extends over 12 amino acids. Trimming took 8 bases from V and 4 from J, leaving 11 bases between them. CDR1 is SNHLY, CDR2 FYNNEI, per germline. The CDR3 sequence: CASGRTLYGYTF. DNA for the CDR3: TGTGCCAGCGGAAGGACCCTCTATGGCTACACCTTC.

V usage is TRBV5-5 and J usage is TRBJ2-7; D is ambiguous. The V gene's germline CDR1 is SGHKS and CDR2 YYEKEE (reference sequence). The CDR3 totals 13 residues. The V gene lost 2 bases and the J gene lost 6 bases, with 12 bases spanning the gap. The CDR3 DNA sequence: TGTGCCAGCAGCTTAGAGCCTCGCCCCGAGCAGTACTTC. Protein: CASSLEPRPEQYF.

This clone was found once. In nucleotides, the CDR3 is TGTGCCAGCAGTGAAGTGTACGGCTTCGATACGCAGTATTTT. The encoded protein is CASSEVYGFDTQYF. This chain connects TRBV2 to TRBJ2-3; D gene unclear. This CDR3 is built from 14 residues. V lost 1 base, J lost 6 bases, and 11 bases lay in between. Per germline, CDR1 SNHLY and CDR2 FYNNEI. The full variable domain, completed using reference TRBV2 and TRBJ2-3, is EPEVTQTPSHQVTQMGQEVILRCVPISNHLYFYWYRQILGQKVEFLVSFYNNEISEKSEIFDDQFSVERPDGSNFTLKIRSTKLEDSAMYFCASSEVYGFDTQYFGPGTRLTVL.

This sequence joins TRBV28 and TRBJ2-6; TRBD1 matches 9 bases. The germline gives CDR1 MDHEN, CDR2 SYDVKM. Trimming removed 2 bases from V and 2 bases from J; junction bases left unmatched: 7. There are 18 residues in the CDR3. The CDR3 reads CASSLNTGGVTGANVLTF. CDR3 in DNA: TGTGCCAGCAGTTTAAATACAGGGGGCGTCACTGGGGCCAACGTCCTGACTTTC.

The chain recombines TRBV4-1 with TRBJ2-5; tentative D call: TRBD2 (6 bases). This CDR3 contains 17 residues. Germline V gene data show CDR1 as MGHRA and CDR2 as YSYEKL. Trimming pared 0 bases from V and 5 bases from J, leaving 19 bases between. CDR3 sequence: CASSQDWDSRRGETQYF. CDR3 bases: TGCGCCAGCAGCCAAGATTGGGACTCGCGTCGGGGGGAGACCCAGTACTTC.

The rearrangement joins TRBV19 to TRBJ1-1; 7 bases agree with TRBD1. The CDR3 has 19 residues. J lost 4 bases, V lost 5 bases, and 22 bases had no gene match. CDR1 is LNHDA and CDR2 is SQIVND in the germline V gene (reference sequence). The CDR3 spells CASSAHRGPQGRRGTEAFF. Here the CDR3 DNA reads TGTGCCAGTAGTGCCCATAGGGGACCACAGGGGCGTCGAGGCACTGAAGCTTTCTTT.

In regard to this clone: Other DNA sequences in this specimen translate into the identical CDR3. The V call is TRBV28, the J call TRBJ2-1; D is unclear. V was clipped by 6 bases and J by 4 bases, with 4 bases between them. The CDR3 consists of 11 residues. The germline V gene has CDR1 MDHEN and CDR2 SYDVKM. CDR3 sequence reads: CASSPYNEQFF. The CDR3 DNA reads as TGTGCCAGCAGCCCATACAATGAGCAGTTCTTC. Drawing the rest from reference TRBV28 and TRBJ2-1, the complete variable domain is DVKVTQSSRYLVKRTGEKVFLECVQDMDHENMFWYRQDPGLGLRLIYFSYDVKMKEKGDIPEGYSVSREKKERFSLILESASTNQTSMYLCASSPYNEQFFGPGTRLTVL.

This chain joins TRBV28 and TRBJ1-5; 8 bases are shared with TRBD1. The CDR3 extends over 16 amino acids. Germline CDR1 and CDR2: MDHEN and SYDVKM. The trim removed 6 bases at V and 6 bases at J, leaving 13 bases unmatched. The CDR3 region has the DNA TGTGCCAGCAGACCCCCCGACAGGGGCGTCACTCAGCCCCAGCATTTT. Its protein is CASRPPDRGVTQPQHF.

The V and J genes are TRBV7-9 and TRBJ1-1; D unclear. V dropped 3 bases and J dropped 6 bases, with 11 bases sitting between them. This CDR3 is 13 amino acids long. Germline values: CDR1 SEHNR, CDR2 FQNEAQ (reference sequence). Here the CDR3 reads CASSFVGGAEAFF. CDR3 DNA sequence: TGTGCCAGCAGCTTTGTTGGTGGGGCTGAAGCTTTCTTT.

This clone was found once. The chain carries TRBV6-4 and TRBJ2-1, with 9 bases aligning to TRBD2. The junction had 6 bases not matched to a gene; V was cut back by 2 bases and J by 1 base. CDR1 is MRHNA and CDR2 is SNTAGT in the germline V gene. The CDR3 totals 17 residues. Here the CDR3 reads CASSDTAGGWSYNEQFF. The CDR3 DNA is TGTGCCAGCAGTGACACAGCGGGAGGATGGTCCTACAATGAGCAGTTCTTC.

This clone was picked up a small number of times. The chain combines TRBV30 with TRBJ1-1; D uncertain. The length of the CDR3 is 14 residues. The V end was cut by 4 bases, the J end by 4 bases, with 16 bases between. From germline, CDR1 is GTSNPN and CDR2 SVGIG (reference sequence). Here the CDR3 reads CAWITRVIGTEAFF. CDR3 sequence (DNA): TGTGCCTGGATAACCCGGGTTATAGGCACTGAAGCTTTCTTT.

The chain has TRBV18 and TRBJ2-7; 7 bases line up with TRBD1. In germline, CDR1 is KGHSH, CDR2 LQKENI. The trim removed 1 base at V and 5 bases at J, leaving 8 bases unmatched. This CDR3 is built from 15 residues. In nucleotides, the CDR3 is TGTGCCAGCTCACCACTTTCTACAGGGGTGAACGAGCAGTACTTC. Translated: CASSPLSTGVNEQYF.

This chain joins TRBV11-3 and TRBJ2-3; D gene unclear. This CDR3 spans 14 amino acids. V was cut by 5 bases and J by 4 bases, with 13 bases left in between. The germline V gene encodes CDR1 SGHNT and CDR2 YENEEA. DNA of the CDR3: TGTGCCAGCAGCCCCGACGTGGGGTCAGATACGCAGTATTTT. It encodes CASSPDVGSDTQYF. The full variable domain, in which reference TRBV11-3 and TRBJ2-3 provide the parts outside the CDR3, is EAGVVQSPRYKIIEKKQPVAFWCNPISGHNTLYWYLQNLGQGPELLIRYENEEAVDDSQLPKDRFSAERLKGVDSTLKIQPAELGDSAVYLCASSPDVGSDTQYFGPGTRLTVL.

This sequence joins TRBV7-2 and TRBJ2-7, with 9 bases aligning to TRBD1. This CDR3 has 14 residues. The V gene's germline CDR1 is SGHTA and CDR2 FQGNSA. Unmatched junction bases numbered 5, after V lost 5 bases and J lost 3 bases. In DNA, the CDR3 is TGTGCCAGCAGCATAACGGGACAGGGCTACGAGCAGTACTTC. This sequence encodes CASSITGQGYEQYF.

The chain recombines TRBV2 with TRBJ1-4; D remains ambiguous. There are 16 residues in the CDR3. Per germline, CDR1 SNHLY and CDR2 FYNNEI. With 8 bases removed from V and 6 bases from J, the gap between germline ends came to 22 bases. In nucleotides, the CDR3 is TGTGCCAGCTGTACCGATAGCTCCCTGGGTCATGAAAAACTGTTTTTT. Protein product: CASCTDSSLGHEKLFF.

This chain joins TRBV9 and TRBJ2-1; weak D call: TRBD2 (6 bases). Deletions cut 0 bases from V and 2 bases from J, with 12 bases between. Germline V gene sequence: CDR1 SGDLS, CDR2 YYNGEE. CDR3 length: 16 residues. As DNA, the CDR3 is TGTGCCAGCAGCGTAGACGGGAGCTACCCCTACAATGAGCAGTTCTTC. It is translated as CASSVDGSYPYNEQFF.

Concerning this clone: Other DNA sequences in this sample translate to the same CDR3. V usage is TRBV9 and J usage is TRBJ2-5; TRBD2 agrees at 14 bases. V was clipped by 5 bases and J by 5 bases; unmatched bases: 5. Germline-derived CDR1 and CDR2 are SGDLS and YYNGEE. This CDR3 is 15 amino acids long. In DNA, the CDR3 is TGTGCCAGCAGTGGGACTAGCGGGAGCCGGGAGACCCAGTACTTC. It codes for CASSGTSGSRETQYF.

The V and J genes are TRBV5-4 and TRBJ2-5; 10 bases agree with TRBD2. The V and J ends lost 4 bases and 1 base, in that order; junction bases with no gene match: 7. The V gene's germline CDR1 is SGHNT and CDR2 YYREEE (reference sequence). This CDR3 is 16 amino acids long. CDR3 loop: CASSLWTSGFQETQYF. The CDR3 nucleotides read TGTGCCAGCAGCCTCTGGACTAGCGGATTCCAAGAGACCCAGTACTTC.

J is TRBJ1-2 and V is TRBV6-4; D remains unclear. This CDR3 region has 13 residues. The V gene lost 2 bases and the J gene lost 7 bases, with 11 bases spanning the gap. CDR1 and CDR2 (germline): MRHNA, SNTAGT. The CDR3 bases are TGTGCCAGCAGTGACCCAAATATAGCTGGCTACACCTTC. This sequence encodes CASSDPNIAGYTF.

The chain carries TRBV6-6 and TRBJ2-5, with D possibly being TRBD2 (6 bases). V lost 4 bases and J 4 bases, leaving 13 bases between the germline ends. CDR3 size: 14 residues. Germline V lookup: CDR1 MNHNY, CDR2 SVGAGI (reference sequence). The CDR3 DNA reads TGTGCCAGCAGTTCCGGGAGTTCGGCAGAGACCCAGTACTTC. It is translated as CASSSGSSAETQYF.

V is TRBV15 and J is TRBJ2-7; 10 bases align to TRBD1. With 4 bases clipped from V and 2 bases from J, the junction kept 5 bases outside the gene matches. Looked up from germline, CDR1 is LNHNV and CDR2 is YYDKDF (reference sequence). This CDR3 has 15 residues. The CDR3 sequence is CATSTTGTGAYEQYF. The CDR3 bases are TGTGCCACCAGCACAACCGGGACAGGGGCCTACGAGCAGTACTTC.

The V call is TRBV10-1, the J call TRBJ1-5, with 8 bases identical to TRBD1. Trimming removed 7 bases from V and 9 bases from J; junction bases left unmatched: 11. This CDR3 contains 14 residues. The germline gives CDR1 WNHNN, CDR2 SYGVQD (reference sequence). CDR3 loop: CASKDREMFPPQHF. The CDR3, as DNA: TGCGCCAGCAAGGACAGGGAGATGTTCCCGCCCCAGCATTTT.

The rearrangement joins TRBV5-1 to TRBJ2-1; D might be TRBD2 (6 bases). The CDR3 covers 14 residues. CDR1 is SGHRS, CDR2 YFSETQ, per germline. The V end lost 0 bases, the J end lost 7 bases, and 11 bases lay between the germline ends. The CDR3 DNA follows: TGCGCCAGCAGCTTGGGCTACCGGGAGAATGAGCAGTTCTTC. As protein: CASSLGYRENEQFF.